This T cell receptor (beta chain) originates from a study of CD8 T cells in Susac syndrome. Germline V lookup: CDR1 DFQATT, CDR2 SNEGSKA (reference sequence). This CDR3 is built from 15 residues. V shed 6 bases and J shed 6 bases, with 21 bases lying between them. cDNA came from about 0.51 to 1 ug RNA primed by random hexamers. TCR beta CDR3 was amplified by immunoSEQ multiplex PCR. This amplification extended across 54 Vbeta and 13 Jbeta segments. MiXCR, applied by TCRdb to the immunoSEQ multiplex PCR reads, yields one record per CDR3 protein. This table holds 330,000 or so distinct CDR3 sequences, around nine tenths found once. Isolation of CD8+ and CD4+ T cells was performed negatively, whereas enrichment of TEMRA cells was done by FACS.

The sequenced sample consisted of CD8+ T cells from PBMCs. The clonotype comes from a human donor with multiple sclerosis. The chain links TRBV20-1 to TRBJ1-5; tentative D call: TRBD1 (5 bases). CDR3 protein: CSADGGRGDSQPQHF. The CDR3 DNA follows: TGCAGTGCCGACGGGGGAAGGGGTGACAGTCAGCCCCAGCATTTT.